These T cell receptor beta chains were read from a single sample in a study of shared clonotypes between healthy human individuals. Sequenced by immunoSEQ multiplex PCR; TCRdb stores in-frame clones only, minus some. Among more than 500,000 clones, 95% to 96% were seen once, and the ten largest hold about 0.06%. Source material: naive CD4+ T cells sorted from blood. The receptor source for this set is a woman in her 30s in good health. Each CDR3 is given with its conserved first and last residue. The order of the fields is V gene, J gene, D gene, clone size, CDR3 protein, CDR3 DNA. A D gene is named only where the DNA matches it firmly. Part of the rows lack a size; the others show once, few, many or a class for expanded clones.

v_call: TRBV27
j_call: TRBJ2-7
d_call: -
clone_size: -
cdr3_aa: CASSSGTYTPYEQYF
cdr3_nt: TGTGCCAGCAGTTCCGGGACTTACACCCCCTACGAGCAGTACTTC

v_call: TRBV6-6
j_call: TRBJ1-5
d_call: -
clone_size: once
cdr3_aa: CASSYSGTLGQPQHF
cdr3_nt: TGTGCCAGCAGTTACTCGGGGACGCTCGGTCAGCCCCAGCATTTT

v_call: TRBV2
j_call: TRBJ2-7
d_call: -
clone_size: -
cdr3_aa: CASSSDSYEQYF
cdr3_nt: TGTGCCAGCAGTTCGGACAGCTACGAGCAGTACTTC

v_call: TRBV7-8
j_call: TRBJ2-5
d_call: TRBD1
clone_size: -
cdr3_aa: CASSLVGTGTYQETQYF
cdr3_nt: TGTGCCAGCAGCTTAGTGGGGACAGGAACGTACCAAGAGACCCAGTACTTC

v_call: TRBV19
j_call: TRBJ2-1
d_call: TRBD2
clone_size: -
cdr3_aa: CASSTVAGGSYNEQFF
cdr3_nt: TGTGCCAGTAGTACCGTAGCGGGAGGCTCCTACAATGAGCAGTTCTTC

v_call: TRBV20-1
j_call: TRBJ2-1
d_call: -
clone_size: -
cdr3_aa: CSARVYNEQFF
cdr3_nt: TGCAGTGCTCGAGTCTACAATGAGCAGTTCTTC

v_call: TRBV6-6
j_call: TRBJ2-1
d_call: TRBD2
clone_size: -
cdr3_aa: CASSYSMGLNNEQFF
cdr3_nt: TGTGCCAGCAGTTACTCGATGGGACTAAACAATGAGCAGTTCTTC

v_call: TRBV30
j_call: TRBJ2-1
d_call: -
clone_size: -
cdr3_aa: CASKDGYNEQFF
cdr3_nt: TGTGCCTCAAAGGACGGATACAATGAGCAGTTCTTC

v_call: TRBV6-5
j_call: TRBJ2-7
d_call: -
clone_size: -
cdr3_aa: CASSYTTGQFEQYF
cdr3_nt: TGTGCCAGCAGTTACACCACCGGACAGTTCGAGCAGTACTTC

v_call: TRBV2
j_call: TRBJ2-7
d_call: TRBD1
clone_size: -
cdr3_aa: CASSGGQGVYEQYF
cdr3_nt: TGTGCCAGCAGTGGGGGACAGGGAGTATACGAGCAGTACTTC

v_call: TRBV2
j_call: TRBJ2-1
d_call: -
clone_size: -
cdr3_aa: CATTRQGPLYEQFF
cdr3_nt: TGTGCCACGACCCGGCAGGGGCCGTTATATGAGCAGTTCTTC

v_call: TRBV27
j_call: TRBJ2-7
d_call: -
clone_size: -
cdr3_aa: CASSPRRDPYEQYF
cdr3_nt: TGTGCCAGCAGTCCGAGACGAGACCCCTACGAGCAGTACTTC

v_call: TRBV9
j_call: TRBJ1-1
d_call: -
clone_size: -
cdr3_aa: CASSVGVMNTEAFF
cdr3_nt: TGTGCCAGCAGCGTAGGGGTAATGAACACTGAAGCTTTCTTT

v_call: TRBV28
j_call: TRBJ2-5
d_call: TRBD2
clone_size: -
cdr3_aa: CASKAGGPETQYF
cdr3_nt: TGTGCCAGCAAGGCGGGAGGGCCAGAGACCCAGTACTTC

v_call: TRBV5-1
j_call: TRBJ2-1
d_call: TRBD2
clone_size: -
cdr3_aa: CASSYSGGSTYNEQFF
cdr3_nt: TGCGCCAGCAGCTATTCTGGCGGGAGTACCTACAATGAGCAGTTCTTC

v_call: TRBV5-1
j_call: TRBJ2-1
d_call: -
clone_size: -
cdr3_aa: CASSLGRQFSYNEQFF
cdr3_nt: TGCGCCAGCAGCTTGGGGCGTCAGTTCTCCTACAATGAGCAGTTCTTC

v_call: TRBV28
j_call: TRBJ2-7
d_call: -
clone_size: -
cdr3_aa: CASSPGRTTGYEQYF
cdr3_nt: TGTGCCAGCAGCCCCGGACGGACTACGGGCTACGAGCAGTACTTC

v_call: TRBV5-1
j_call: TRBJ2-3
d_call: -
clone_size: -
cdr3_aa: CASSLGGVHDTQYF
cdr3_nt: TGCGCCAGCAGCTTGGGCGGAGTTCACGATACGCAGTATTTT

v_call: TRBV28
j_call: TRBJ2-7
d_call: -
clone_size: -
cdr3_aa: CASSTGPTYEQYF
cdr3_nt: TGTGCCAGCAGCACCGGACCCACCTACGAGCAGTACTTC

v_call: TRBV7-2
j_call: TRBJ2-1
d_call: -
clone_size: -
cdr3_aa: CASSPNRVSYNEQFF
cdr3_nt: TGTGCCAGCAGCCCCAACAGGGTCTCCTACAATGAGCAGTTCTTC

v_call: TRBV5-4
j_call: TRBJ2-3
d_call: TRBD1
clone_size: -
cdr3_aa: CASSFSDRADTQYF
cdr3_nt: TGTGCCAGCAGCTTCTCGGACAGGGCAGATACGCAGTATTTT

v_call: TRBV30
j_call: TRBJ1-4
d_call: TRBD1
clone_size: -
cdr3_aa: CAWSVGQGPSEKLFF
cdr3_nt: TGTGCCTGGAGTGTTGGACAGGGGCCTTCTGAAAAACTGTTTTTT

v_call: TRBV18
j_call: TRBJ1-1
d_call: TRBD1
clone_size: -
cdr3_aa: CASSPTATGGKNEAFF
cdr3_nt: TGTGCCAGCTCACCAACGGCAACAGGGGGCAAGAATGAAGCTTTCTTT

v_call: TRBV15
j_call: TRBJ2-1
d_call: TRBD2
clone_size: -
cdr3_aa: CATSRDLGVRLADEQFF
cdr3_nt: TGTGCCACCAGCAGAGATTTGGGGGTCCGACTAGCAGATGAGCAGTTCTTC

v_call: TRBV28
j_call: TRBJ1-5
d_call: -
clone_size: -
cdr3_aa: CASSLKHKTGQPQHF
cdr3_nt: TGTGCCAGCAGTTTGAAACACAAAACGGGGCAGCCCCAGCATTTT

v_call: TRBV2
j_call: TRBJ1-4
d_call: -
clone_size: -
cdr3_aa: CASRNPTKLFF
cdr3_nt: TGTGCCAGCAGGAACCCTACAAAACTGTTTTTT

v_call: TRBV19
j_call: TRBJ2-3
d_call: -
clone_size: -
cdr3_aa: CASSIALPAGATDTQYF
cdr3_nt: TGTGCCAGTAGTATAGCGCTCCCCGCAGGAGCCACAGATACGCAGTATTTT

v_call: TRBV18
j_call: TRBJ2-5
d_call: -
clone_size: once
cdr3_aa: CASSPPSREETQYF
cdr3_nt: TGTGCCAGCTCACCACCGTCCAGGGAGGAGACCCAGTACTTC

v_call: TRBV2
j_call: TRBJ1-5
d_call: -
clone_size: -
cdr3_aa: CASSEGYQPQHF
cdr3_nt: TGTGCCAGCAGTGAAGGGTATCAGCCCCAGCATTTT

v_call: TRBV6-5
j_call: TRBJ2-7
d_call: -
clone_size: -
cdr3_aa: CASSYSRDSSYEQYF
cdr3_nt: TGTGCCAGCAGTTACTCGCGGGACAGCTCCTACGAGCAGTACTTC

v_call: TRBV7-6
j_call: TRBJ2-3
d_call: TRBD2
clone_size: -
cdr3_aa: CASSSRLAALADTQYF
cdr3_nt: TGTGCCAGCAGCTCCAGACTAGCGGCCTTAGCAGATACGCAGTATTTT

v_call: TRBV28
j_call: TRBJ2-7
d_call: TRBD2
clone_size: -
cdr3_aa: CASSSTSGGSYEQYF
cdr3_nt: TGTGCCAGCAGCTCGACTAGCGGGGGTTCCTACGAGCAGTACTTC

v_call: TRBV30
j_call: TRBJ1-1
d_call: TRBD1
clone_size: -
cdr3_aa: CAWSVLDRHPANTEAFF
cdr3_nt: TGTGCCTGGAGTGTACTGGACAGGCATCCTGCGAACACTGAAGCTTTCTTT

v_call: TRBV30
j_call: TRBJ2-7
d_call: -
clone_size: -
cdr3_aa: CAWSGPYEQYF
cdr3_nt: TGTGCCTGGAGTGGGCCCTACGAGCAGTACTTC

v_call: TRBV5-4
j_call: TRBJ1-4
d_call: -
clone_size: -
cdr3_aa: CASSKNEKLFF
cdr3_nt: TGTGCCAGCAGCAAGAATGAAAAACTGTTTTTT

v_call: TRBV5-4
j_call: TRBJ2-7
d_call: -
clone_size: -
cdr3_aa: CASSKGTASSYEQYF
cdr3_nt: TGTGCCAGCAGCAAAGGGACCGCCAGCTCCTACGAGCAGTACTTC

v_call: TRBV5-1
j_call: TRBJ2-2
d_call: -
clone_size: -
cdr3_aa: CASSLADRNTGELFF
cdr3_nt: TGCGCCAGCAGCTTGGCCGACCGTAACACCGGGGAGCTGTTTTTT

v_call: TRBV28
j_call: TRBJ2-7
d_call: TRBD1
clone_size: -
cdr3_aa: CASSQRDRASYEQYF
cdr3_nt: TGTGCCAGCAGTCAAAGGGACAGGGCTTCCTACGAGCAGTACTTC

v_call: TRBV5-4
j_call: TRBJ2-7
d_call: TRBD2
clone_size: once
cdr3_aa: CASSLGLAGINEQYF
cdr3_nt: TGTGCCAGCAGCTTAGGACTAGCGGGAATCAACGAGCAGTACTTC

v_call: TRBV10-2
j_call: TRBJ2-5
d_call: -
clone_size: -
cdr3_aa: CASSGEGVSAQETQYF
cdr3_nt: TGCGCCAGCAGTGGAGAAGGGGTCAGCGCACAAGAGACCCAGTACTTC

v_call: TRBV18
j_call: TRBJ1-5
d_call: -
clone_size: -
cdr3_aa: CASSPSGPQPQHF
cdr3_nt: TGTGCCAGCTCCCCCTCGGGGCCCCAGCCCCAGCATTTT

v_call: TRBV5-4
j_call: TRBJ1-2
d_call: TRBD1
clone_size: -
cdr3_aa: CASSPGTGMNYGYTF
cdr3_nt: TGTGCCAGCAGCCCGGGGACAGGCATGAACTATGGCTACACCTTC

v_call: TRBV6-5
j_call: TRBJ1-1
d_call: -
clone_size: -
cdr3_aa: CASSYEQGNTEAFF
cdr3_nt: TGTGCCAGCAGTTACGAACAGGGAAACACTGAAGCTTTCTTT